A selection of T cell receptor beta chains follows, all from one sample in a study of T cell clones after liver transplantation. Repertoires were generated with immunoSEQ multiplex PCR, while TCRdb's copy carries only in-frame clones and drops some. The table includes about 76,000 clones, around four fifths detected once. Sequencing used CD4+ T cells from blood, obtained at the 22-month timepoint. These TCRs come from a human patient who received a liver transplant. Some T cells may be provided by the graft donor. Both conserved end residues are part of each CDR3. Fields, in order: V gene, J gene, clone size, D gene, CDR3 protein, CDR3 DNA. The D gene is left open where the match is weak. Clone size is shown for a subset of rows, as once, few, many or a class of expanded clone.

>TRBV5-1|TRBJ2-7|NA|NA
CASTLSGRSYEQYF
TGCGCCAGCACCCTCTCGGGCCGCTCCTACGAGCAGTACTTC
>TRBV5-6|TRBJ2-3|NA|TRBD2
CASSLVGLAGDKDTQYF
TGTGCCAGCAGCTTGGTGGGACTAGCGGGAGATAAAGATACGCAGTATTTT
>TRBV6-1|TRBJ1-2|NA|NA
CASSVSGGTNYGYTF
TGTGCCAGCAGTGTTTCGGGAGGTACTAACTATGGCTACACCTTC
>TRBV5-6|TRBJ2-3|NA|NA
CASSFDSGASTDTQYF
TGTGCCAGCAGCTTTGATTCGGGGGCTAGCACAGATACGCAGTATTTT
>TRBV28|TRBJ1-2|NA|NA
CASSLLGGDGYTF
TGTGCCAGCAGTCTTTTGGGGGGTGATGGCTACACCTTC
>TRBV6-1|TRBJ2-1|NA|TRBD2
CASSELVAGAGEQFF
TGTGCCAGCAGTGAACTAGTAGCGGGAGCGGGGGAGCAGTTCTTC
>TRBV7-7|TRBJ2-6|NA|NA
CASSLNSGANVLTF
TGTGCTAGCAGCTTGAACTCTGGGGCCAACGTCCTGACTTTC
>TRBV7-9|TRBJ2-5|NA|TRBD2
CASSSDFLAGIETQYF
TGTGCCAGCAGCTCTGATTTTCTAGCGGGAATTGAGACCCAGTACTTC
>TRBV4-1|TRBJ2-3|NA|NA
CASSQDRTPAGTDTQYF
TGCGCCAGCAGCCAAGATCGCACCCCGGCAGGCACAGATACGCAGTATTTT
>TRBV7-3|TRBJ2-1|NA|NA
CASSLTSDGYNEQFF
TGTGCCAGCAGCTTAACGTCCGACGGGTACAATGAGCAGTTCTTC
>TRBV7-9|TRBJ1-5|NA|NA
CASSPGDLFHQPQHF
TGTGCCAGCAGTCCCGGGGACTTATTTCATCAGCCCCAGCATTTT
>TRBV19|TRBJ2-2|NA|NA
CASSIMRVPGELFF
TGTGCCAGTAGTATCATGCGCGTCCCCGGGGAGCTGTTTTTT
>TRBV19|TRBJ1-4|NA|NA
CASRNPGAPSEKLFF
TGTGCCAGTAGGAACCCGGGCGCTCCTAGTGAAAAACTGTTTTTT
>TRBV28|TRBJ1-2|NA|TRBD1
CAIRDRGTDGYTF
TGTGCCATCCGGGACAGGGGTACGGATGGCTACACCTTC
>TRBV28|TRBJ1-1|few|NA
CATEESPNEAFF
TGTGCAACAGAAGAATCCCCCAATGAAGCTTTCTTT
>TRBV10-3|TRBJ2-1|NA|NA
CAISESGGANYNEQFF
TGTGCCATCAGTGAGTCAGGGGGGGCCAACTACAATGAGCAGTTCTTC
>TRBV28|TRBJ2-5|NA|NA
CASSFSGTAGGTQYF
TGTGCCAGCAGTTTCTCAGGGACGGCAGGTGGGACCCAGTACTTC
>TRBV19|TRBJ1-6|medium-sized|NA
CASKSLGEGAPLHF
TGTGCCAGTAAATCCTTGGGGGAAGGGGCACCCCTCCACTTT
>TRBV19|TRBJ1-5|NA|TRBD1
CASRDSDQPQHF
TGTGCCAGTCGGGACAGCGATCAGCCCCAGCATTTT
>TRBV10-3|TRBJ2-5|NA|NA
CATQGGETQYF
TGTGCCACACAGGGAGGTGAGACCCAGTACTTC
>TRBV6-1|TRBJ1-4|NA|TRBD1
CASSPRQGANEKLFF
TGTGCCAGCAGTCCTCGACAGGGGGCGAATGAAAAACTGTTTTTT
>TRBV25-1|TRBJ2-7|NA|TRBD2
CASSYGGASYEQYF
TGTGCCAGCAGTTACGGGGGGGCAAGCTACGAGCAGTACTTC
>TRBV7-2|TRBJ2-2|NA|NA
CASSFSWTGELFF
TGTGCCAGCAGCTTCAGTTGGACCGGGGAGCTGTTTTTT
>TRBV4-1|TRBJ2-2|NA|TRBD2
CASRSGIGTGELFF
TGCGCCAGCAGGAGCGGGATCGGTACCGGGGAGCTGTTTTTT
>TRBV18|TRBJ2-1|NA|NA
CASSPSGSYNEQFF
TGTGCCAGCTCACCGAGCGGCTCCTACAATGAGCAGTTCTTC
>TRBV18|TRBJ1-5|NA|NA
CASSQAGTLTVSNQPQHF
TGTGCCAGCTCACAAGCCGGGACCCTAACAGTTAGCAATCAGCCCCAGCATTTT
>TRBV27|TRBJ1-5|NA|TRBD1
CASSPVDRGNQPQHF
TGTGCCAGCAGTCCAGTGGACAGGGGGAATCAGCCCCAGCATTTT
>TRBV29-1|TRBJ1-4|NA|NA
CSVGTLGEKLFF
TGCAGCGTTGGGACCCTAGGGGAAAAACTGTTTTTT
>TRBV7-8|TRBJ2-5|NA|TRBD2
CASSFSTSGRETQYF
TGTGCCAGCAGCTTTTCGACTAGCGGGAGAGAGACCCAGTACTTC